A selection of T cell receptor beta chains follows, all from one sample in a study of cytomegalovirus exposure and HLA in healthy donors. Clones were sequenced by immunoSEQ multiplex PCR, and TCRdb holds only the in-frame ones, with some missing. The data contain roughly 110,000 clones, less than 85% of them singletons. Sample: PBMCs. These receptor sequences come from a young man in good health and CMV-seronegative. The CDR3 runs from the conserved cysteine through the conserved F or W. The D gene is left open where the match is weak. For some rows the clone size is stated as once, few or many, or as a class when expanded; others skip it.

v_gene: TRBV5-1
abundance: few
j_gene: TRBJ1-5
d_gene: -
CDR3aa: CASSPDGDNQPQHF
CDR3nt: TGCGCCAGCAGCCCGGACGGGGACAATCAGCCCCAGCATTTT

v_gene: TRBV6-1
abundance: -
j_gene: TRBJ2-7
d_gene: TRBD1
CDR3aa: CASSESGQGLTYEQYF
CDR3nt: TGTGCCAGCAGTGAATCGGGACAGGGGCTTACCTACGAGCAGTACTTC

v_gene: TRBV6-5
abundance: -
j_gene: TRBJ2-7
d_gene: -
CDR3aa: CASSYSRVGLYEQYF
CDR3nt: TGTGCCAGCAGTTATAGCAGGGTCGGGCTTTACGAGCAGTACTTC

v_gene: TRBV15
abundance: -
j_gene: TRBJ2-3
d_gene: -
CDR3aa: CATSRDGGITDTQYF
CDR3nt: TGTGCCACCAGCAGAGATGGGGGGATCACAGATACGCAGTATTTT

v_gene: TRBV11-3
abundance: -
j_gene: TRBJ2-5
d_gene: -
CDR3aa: CASSTRGETQYF
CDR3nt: TGTGCCAGCAGCACCAGGGGAGAGACCCAGTACTTC

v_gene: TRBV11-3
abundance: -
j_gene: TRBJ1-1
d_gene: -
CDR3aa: CASSQGSRAEAFF
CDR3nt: TGTGCCAGCAGCCAAGGGTCGAGGGCTGAAGCTTTCTTT

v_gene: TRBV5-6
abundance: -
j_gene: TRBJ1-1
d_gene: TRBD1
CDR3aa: CASSLDRGQAFF
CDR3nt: TGTGCCAGCAGCTTGGACAGGGGGCAAGCTTTCTTT

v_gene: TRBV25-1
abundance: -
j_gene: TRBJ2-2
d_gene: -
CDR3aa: CASSARVGGVNTGELFF
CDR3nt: TGTGCCAGCAGTGCCCGAGTGGGGGGTGTGAACACCGGGGAGCTGTTTTTT

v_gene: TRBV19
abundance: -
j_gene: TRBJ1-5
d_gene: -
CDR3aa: CASSSSGPGGNQPQHF
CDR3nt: TGTGCCAGTAGTAGTTCCGGTCCCGGGGGCAATCAGCCCCAGCATTTT

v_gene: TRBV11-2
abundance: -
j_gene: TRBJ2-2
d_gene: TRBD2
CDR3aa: CASSSSGGTGELFF
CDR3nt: TGTGCCAGCAGCTCCTCCGGGGGGACCGGGGAGCTGTTTTTT

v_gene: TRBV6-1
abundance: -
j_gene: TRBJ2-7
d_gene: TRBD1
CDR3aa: CASRIRGQGVEQYF
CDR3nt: TGTGCCAGCAGGATCAGGGGGCAGGGAGTCGAGCAGTACTTC

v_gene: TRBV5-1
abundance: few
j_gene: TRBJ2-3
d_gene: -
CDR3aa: CASSLDSQLSTDTQYF
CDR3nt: TGCGCCAGCAGCTTGGACTCACAGTTAAGCACAGATACGCAGTATTTT

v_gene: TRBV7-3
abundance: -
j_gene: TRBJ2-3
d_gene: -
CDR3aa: CASSSRVADTQYF
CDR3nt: TGTGCCAGCAGCTCTAGAGTCGCAGATACGCAGTATTTT

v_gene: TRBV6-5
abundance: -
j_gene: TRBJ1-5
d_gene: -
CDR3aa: CASSSAGGVNQPQHF
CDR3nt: TGTGCCAGCAGCTCCGCCGGGGGGGTCAATCAGCCCCAGCATTTT